Sequencing of this T cell receptor (beta chain) was carried out in a study of T cell changes during pregnancy in multiple sclerosis. Repertoires were generated with immunoSEQ multiplex PCR, while TCRdb's copy carries only in-frame clones and drops some. The data contain fewer than 40,000 clones, around 93% of them singletons. Germline V gene sequence: CDR1 MNHEY, CDR2 SVGAGI. V was pared by 3 bases and J by 4 bases, with 7 bases of the junction left unmatched. CDR3 size: 15 residues. The J gene is TRBJ1-2, the V gene TRBV6-5; 8 bases map to TRBD1. The receptor was derived from a female donor with multiple sclerosis, enrolled in a pregnancy study. Specimen: CD4+ T cells from peripheral blood mononuclear cells, collected after pregnancy. CDR3 in amino acids: CASSYQGASSYGYTF. The DNA of the CDR3 is TGTGCCAGCAGTTATCAGGGGGCATCAAGCTATGGCTACACCTTC.